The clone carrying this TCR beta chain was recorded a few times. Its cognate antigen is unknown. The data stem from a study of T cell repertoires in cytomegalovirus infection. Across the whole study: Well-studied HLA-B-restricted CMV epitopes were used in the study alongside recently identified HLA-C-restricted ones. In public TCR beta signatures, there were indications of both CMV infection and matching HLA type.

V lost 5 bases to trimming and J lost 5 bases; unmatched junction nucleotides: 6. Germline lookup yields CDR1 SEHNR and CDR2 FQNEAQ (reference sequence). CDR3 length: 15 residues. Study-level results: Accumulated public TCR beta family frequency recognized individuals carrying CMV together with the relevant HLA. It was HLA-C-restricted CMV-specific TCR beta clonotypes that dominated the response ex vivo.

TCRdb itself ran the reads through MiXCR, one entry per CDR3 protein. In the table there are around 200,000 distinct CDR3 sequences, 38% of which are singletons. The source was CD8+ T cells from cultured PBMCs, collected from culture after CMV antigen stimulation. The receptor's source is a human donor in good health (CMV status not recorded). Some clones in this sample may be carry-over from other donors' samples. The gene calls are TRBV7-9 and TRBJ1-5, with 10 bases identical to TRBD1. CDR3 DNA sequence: TGTGCCAGCAGCGAGGGGACAGGGGATTATCAGCCCCAGCATTTT. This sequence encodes CASSEGTGDYQPQHF.